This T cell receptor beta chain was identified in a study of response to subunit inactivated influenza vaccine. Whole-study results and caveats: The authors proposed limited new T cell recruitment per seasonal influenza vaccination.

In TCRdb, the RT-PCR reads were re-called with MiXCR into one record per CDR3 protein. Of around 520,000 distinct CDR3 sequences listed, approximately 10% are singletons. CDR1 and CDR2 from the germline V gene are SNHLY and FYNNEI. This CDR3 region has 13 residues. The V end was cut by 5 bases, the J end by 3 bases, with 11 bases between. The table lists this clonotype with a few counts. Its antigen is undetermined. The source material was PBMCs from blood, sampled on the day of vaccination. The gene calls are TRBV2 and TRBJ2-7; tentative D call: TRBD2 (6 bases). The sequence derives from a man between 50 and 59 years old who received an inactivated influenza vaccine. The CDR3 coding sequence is TGTGCCAGCAGTAGCCTCGGGGGCTACGAGCAGTACTTC. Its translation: CASSSLGGYEQYF. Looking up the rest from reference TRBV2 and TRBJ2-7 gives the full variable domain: EPEVTQTPSHQVTQMGQEVILRCVPISNHLYFYWYRQILGQKVEFLVSFYNNEISEKSEIFDDQFSVERPDGSNFTLKIRSTKLEDSAMYFCASSSLGGYEQYFGPGTRLTVT.